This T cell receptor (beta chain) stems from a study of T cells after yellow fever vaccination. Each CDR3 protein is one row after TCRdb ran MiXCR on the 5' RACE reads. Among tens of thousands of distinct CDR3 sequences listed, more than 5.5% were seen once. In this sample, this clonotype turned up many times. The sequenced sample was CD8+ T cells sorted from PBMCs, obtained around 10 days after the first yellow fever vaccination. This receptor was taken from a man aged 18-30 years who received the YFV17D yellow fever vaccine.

The CDR3 here is CASSPYLGQPQHF. DNA for the CDR3: TGTGCCAGCAGTCCCTACTTAGGACAGCCCCAGCATTTT. This chain links TRBV12-3 or TRBV12-4 with TRBJ1-5; D is unclear. The CDR3 consists of 13 residues. The V and J ends lost 5 bases and 7 bases respectively, with 12 bases between them.